There are a few counts of the clone carrying this T cell receptor (beta chain). Its target is unknown. This entry comes from a study of cytomegalovirus exposure and HLA in healthy donors. About the study: A prior study identified 117 million unique TCR beta sequences from 180 million or so T cells.

Trimming removed 4 bases at V and 4 bases at J, with 14 bases between. The CDR3 length is 14 residues. Germline assignment: CDR1 SGHNT and CDR2 YYREEE (reference sequence). The study, taken as a whole, reports: Rare TCR sequences predominated, though certain public TCRs were found in many donors. The authors enumerated around 150 TCR beta chains as linked to cytomegalovirus.

PCR primers comprised 60 Vbeta and 13 Jbeta primers. The data were produced by immunoSEQ multiplex PCR, yet TCRdb's version contains in-frame clones alone and is incomplete. The sample consists of 95,000 to 150,000 clones, roughly 82% of them appearing once. This sequence was found in a woman aged 18 to 35 in good health and CMV-seronegative. The sample consisted of PBMCs. The rearrangement uses TRBV5-4 and TRBJ1-2; possible D gene TRBD1, 5 bases. The CDR3: CASSTRTNSYGYTF. The CDR3 nucleotides read TGTGCCAGCAGCACCCGGACAAACAGCTATGGCTACACCTTC.